These 30 T cell receptor beta chains came from one sample sequenced in a study of CD8+ T cells in alopecia areata. Isolated RNA was reverse transcribed into cDNA used as the sequencing template. TCRdb's table, derived via immunoSEQ multiplex PCR, lists solely in-frame clones and lacks some. The data show around 290,000 clones, about three fifths seen once. The treatment denotes: oral pan-JAK inhibitor, 5-10 mg twice daily. The source was CD4+ T cells sorted from blood, collected at week 24, from a patient treated with tofacitinib. The receptors shown here come from a human donor with alopecia areata.

The sample holds one count of this clone. V gene TRBV14 combines with J gene TRBJ2-1, with D uncertain. Germline-derived CDR1 and CDR2 are SGHDN and FVKESK. The CDR3 is 15 residues long. Trimming took 1 base from V and 3 from J, leaving 10 bases between them. The chain's CDR3 is CASSQVGWYYNEQFF. The CDR3, as DNA: TGTGCCAGCAGCCAAGTGGGCTGGTACTACAATGAGCAGTTCTTC.

This clone was observed a single time. The V call is TRBV9, the J call TRBJ1-2, with D possibly TRBD1 on 6 matching bases. The V gene's germline CDR1 is SGDLS and CDR2 YYNGEE. CDR3 length: 15 residues. Trimming stripped 0 bases from V and 4 bases from J, with 13 bases between. In DNA form, the CDR3 reads TGTGCCAGCAGCGTAGAGGTGGGGGCAACCTATGGCTACACCTTC. Residues: CASSVEVGATYGYTF.

This chain uses TRBV15 with TRBJ1-1; D not certain. The CDR3 loop spans 14 amino acids. Between the trimmed V and J ends, which lost 0 bases and 5 bases, there was a span of 10 bases. The germline gives CDR1 LNHNV, CDR2 YYDKDF (reference sequence). In DNA, the CDR3 is TGTGCCACCAGCAGAGACGGACCTCCGACTGAAGCTTTCTTT. Translated: CATSRDGPPTEAFF.

The rearrangement uses TRBV28 and TRBJ2-5; no clear D. The germline CDR1 and CDR2 sequences are MDHEN and SYDVKM. The CDR3 has 13 residues. Trimming stripped 1 base from V and 4 bases from J, with 7 bases between. CDR3 nucleotide sequence: TGTGCCAGCAGTTTATTAGGGCGAGAGACCCAGTACTTC. Encoded protein: CASSLLGRETQYF.

This chain links TRBV12-5 with TRBJ2-1, with 7 bases matching TRBD2. The junction had 6 bases not matched to a gene; V was cut back by 4 bases and J by 15 bases. From germline, CDR1 is LGHNT and CDR2 FRNRAP. This CDR3 has 11 residues. The DNA of the CDR3 is TGTGCTAGTGGTTGGGAGGGGCCCCCGTTCTTC. It yields the protein CASGWEGPPFF. Variable domain in full (rest from reference TRBV12-5 and TRBJ2-1): DARVTQTPRHKVTEMGQEVTMRCQPILGHNTVFWYRQTMMQGLELLAYFRNRAPLDDSGMPKDRFSAEMPDATLATLKIQPSEPRDSAVYFCASGWEGPPFFGPGTRLTVL.

The table lists this clone with a few counts. CDR3 nucleotide sequence: TGTGCCAGCAGTCCGCCCATCCCGGCGACCGATACGCAGTATTTT. Translating it yields CASSPPIPATDTQYF. This chain connects TRBV27 to TRBJ2-3; D remains unclear. This CDR3 comprises 15 residues. Per germline, CDR1 MNHEY and CDR2 SMNVEV (reference sequence). V lost 5 bases and J lost 6, with 18 bases in between.

J is TRBJ2-1 and V is TRBV30, with D possibly being TRBD1 (6 bases). The CDR3 consists of 12 residues. Germline lookup yields CDR1 GTSNPN and CDR2 SVGIG (reference sequence). V shed 4 bases and J shed 4 bases, with 8 bases lying between them. The CDR3 nucleotides are TGTGCCTGGATGGGGGCGTACAATGAGCAGTTCTTC. Translated: CAWMGAYNEQFF.

This chain joins TRBV29-1 and TRBJ1-5; D unclear. Germline lookup yields CDR1 SQVTM and CDR2 ANQGSEA. V was cut by 4 bases and J by 4 bases, with 11 bases left in between. The CDR3 has 13 residues. CDR3 sequence reads: CSVGWAVNQPQHF. The CDR3 region has the DNA TGCAGCGTTGGGTGGGCAGTAAATCAGCCCCAGCATTTT.

The chain is built from TRBV27 and TRBJ2-7; 11 bases map to TRBD1. The CDR3 runs to 16 residues. The V gene end was trimmed by 5 bases and the J gene end by 5 bases; junction bases not matched to a gene: 11. Germline CDR1 and CDR2: MNHEY and SMNVEV (reference sequence). As DNA, the CDR3 is TGTGCCAGCAGTCCGTCACCGGGACAGGGGGTACACGAGCAGTACTTC. Its translation: CASSPSPGQGVHEQYF.

On this clone itself: Germline is not matched at one junction end, which may reflect a read error. This rearrangement joins TRBV2 to TRBJ2-7, with a weak D call TRBD2 (5 bases). This CDR3 contains 11 residues. Germline values: CDR1 SNHLY, CDR2 FYNNEI. The CDR3 protein is CASRGAYKQYF. The DNA of the CDR3 is TGTGCCAGCAGGGGAGCCTACAAGCAGTACTTC.

Of note for this clone: Germline is not matched at one junction end, which may reflect a read error. The chain combines TRBV25-1 with TRBJ1-2; 7 bases match TRBD1. The CDR3 sequence is 13 residues long. CDR1 MGHDK and CDR2 SYGVNS come from the germline V gene. CDR3 region: CASSEYHRGIPLF. The DNA of the CDR3 is TGTGCCAGCAGTGAATACCACAGGGGTATCCCACTCTTC.

This clone came up a few times. Other nucleotide sequences from this sample produce the same CDR3. The genes are TRBV29-1 and TRBJ2-4; D is ambiguous. Trimming cost V 2 bases and J 0 bases, with 8 bases left between them. The CDR3 has 14 amino acids. Germline V gene sequence: CDR1 SQVTM, CDR2 ANQGSEA. This chain's CDR3 is CSVEQRLAKNIQYF. The DNA of the CDR3 is TGCAGCGTTGAACAGAGACTAGCCAAAAACATTCAGTACTTC.

The V call is TRBV6-5, the J call TRBJ1-1; D is uncertain. The CDR3 spans 13 residues. Looked up from germline, CDR1 is MNHEY and CDR2 is SVGAGI. Trimming took off 5 bases at V and 0 bases at J, with 7 bases between the two ends. The CDR3 loop reads CASSGTMNTEAFF. Here the CDR3 DNA reads TGTGCCAGCAGTGGAACTATGAACACTGAAGCTTTCTTT.

This clone was counted only a few times. The chain links TRBV4-1 to TRBJ2-7; TRBD1 aligns across 8 bases. Germline loops: CDR1 MGHRA, CDR2 YSYEKL. V was clipped by 1 base and J by 6 bases; unmatched bases: 5. This CDR3 has 14 amino acids. This CDR3 reads CASSQADRVGEQYF. The CDR3 DNA is TGCGCCAGCAGCCAAGCGGACAGGGTGGGCGAGCAGTACTTC.

J is TRBJ2-4 and V is TRBV4-2, with D possibly being TRBD1 (5 bases). This CDR3 contains 13 residues. Germline CDR1 LGHNA, CDR2 YNFKEQ. V lost 1 base, J lost 6 bases, and 7 bases lay in between. The CDR3 bases are TGTGCCAGCAGCCAAGCAGGGTTAAACATTCAGTACTTC. Residues: CASSQAGLNIQYF.

The chain has TRBV5-1 and TRBJ2-3; 12 nucleotides line up with TRBD2. Germline V lookup: CDR1 SGHRS, CDR2 YFSETQ. This CDR3 region has 14 residues. The J segment lost 2 bases and the V segment lost 7 bases, leaving 2 bases of the junction unmatched. This CDR3 is CASWTSGVTDTQYF. The CDR3 DNA reads as TGCGCCAGCTGGACTAGCGGGGTCACAGATACGCAGTATTTT.

The chain couples TRBV4-2 to TRBJ1-2; weak D call: TRBD1 (5 bases). Germline CDR1 and CDR2: LGHNA and YNFKEQ. Trimming took off 0 bases at V and 7 bases at J, with 15 bases between the two ends. The CDR3 extends over 15 amino acids. The CDR3 reads CASSQEEQATRGYTF. The CDR3 DNA reads as TGTGCCAGCAGCCAAGAGGAACAGGCGACCCGTGGCTACACCTTC.

This clone was seen more than once but under ten times. The genes are TRBV27 and TRBJ2-2, with D possibly called TRBD1 or TRBD2 (6 bases each). The V end was cut by 7 bases, the J end by 4 bases, with 16 bases between. This CDR3 is 15 amino acids long. Per germline, CDR1 MNHEY and CDR2 SMNVEV (reference sequence). The DNA for the CDR3 is TGTGCCAGCAAATTAGGGGGGCCTGCCACCGGGGAGCTGTTTTTT. It specifies CASKLGGPATGELFF.

The chain joins TRBV21-1 to TRBJ1-2. TRBV21-1 is a listed pseudogene. This CDR3 has 14 residues. CDR3 in DNA: TGTGCCAGCAGCAAATTCGGCAGGGAGGGTGGCTACACCTTC. It specifies CASSKFGREGGYTF.

This chain links TRBV10-3 with TRBJ2-1; D is possibly TRBD2 (6 bases). The CDR3 extends over 17 amino acids. Trimming left V 5 bases short and J 6 bases short, with 23 bases between. Germline-derived CDR1 and CDR2 are ENHRY and SYGVKD. CDR3 sequence (DNA): TGTGCCATCAGTTCTTCCCACTCGGCGGGGTGGGCCAATGAGCAGTTCTTC. Residues: CAISSSHSAGWANEQFF.

The chain recombines TRBV7-6 with TRBJ2-1; D perhaps matches TRBD2 (5 bases). Germline assignment: CDR1 SGHVS and CDR2 FNYEAQ. The V gene lost 5 bases and the J gene lost 9 bases, with 14 bases spanning the gap. The CDR3 length is 13 residues. The CDR3 region has the DNA TGTGCCAGCAGCGACTTTGCGGGCACTGAGCAGTTCTTC. Its translation: CASSDFAGTEQFF.

This rearrangement joins TRBV5-1 to TRBJ2-3, with D uncertain. V dropped 0 bases and J dropped 6 bases, with 14 bases sitting between them. CDR1 is SGHRS and CDR2 is YFSETQ in the germline V gene. The CDR3 totals 15 residues. The CDR3, as DNA: TGCGCCAGCAGCTTGGGGGTACTGGTGACGGATACGCAGTATTTT. This sequence encodes CASSLGVLVTDTQYF.

The V gene is TRBV5-1, the J gene TRBJ2-5, with TRBD2 matching over 8 bases. The CDR3 extends over 14 amino acids. Germline values: CDR1 SGHRS, CDR2 YFSETQ. With 2 bases clipped from V and 2 bases from J, the junction kept 2 bases outside the gene matches. The chain's CDR3 is CASSFGTSQETQYF. The CDR3 DNA reads TGCGCCAGCAGCTTCGGGACTAGTCAAGAGACCCAGTACTTC.

DNA for the CDR3: TGCAGCGTTGCCTTTGGCAGGGGCTCCTACGAGCAGTACTTC. Translated, it gives CSVAFGRGSYEQYF. The chain combines TRBV29-1 with TRBJ2-7, with a possible D match to TRBD1 (6 bases). The CDR3 is 14 amino acids. Germline CDR1 is SQVTM and CDR2 is ANQGSEA. The V end was cut by 4 bases, the J end by 0 bases, with 13 bases between.

The gene calls are TRBV10-3 and TRBJ2-3, with TRBD1 matching over 8 bases. The CDR3 sequence is 13 residues long. The germline CDR1 and CDR2 sequences are ENHRY and SYGVKD. V shed 9 bases and J 3 bases; nucleotides not matched to a gene: 5. The CDR3 nucleotides are TGTGCCATTTCGACAGGGGATACAGATACGCAGTATTTT. This codes for CAISTGDTDTQYF.

The CDR3 DNA is TGTGCCAGCAGTTTGCCAGGGAGCAAAAACATTCAGTACTTC. It is translated as CASSLPGSKNIQYF. J is TRBJ2-4 and V is TRBV28; D might be TRBD1 or TRBD2, each matching 5 bases. The germline gives CDR1 MDHEN, CDR2 SYDVKM. Trimming stripped 3 bases from V and 3 bases from J, with 9 bases between. The CDR3 is made up of 14 amino acids. Supplemented by reference TRBV28 and TRBJ2-4, the full variable domain reads DVKVTQSSRYLVKRTGEKVFLECVQDMDHENMFWYRQDPGLGLRLIYFSYDVKMKEKGDIPEGYSVSREKKERFSLILESASTNQTSMYLCASSLPGSKNIQYFGAGTRLSVL.

The V and J genes are TRBV6-1 and TRBJ1-2; D call uncertain. The CDR3 extends over 10 amino acids. Germline V CDR1 and CDR2: MNHNS, SASEGT. V lost 6 bases and J 8 bases, leaving 7 bases between the germline ends. The CDR3 loop reads CASRVAGYTF. The CDR3 DNA reads TGTGCCAGCAGGGTGGCGGGCTACACCTTC.

This chain uses TRBV7-8 with TRBJ2-3; D is uncertain. This CDR3 is built from 15 residues. V lost 6 bases and J lost 2, with 15 bases in between. Germline values: CDR1 SGHVS, CDR2 FQNEAQ. CDR3 nucleotides: TGTGCCAGCAGTCTACGTTCGGAGATCACAGATACGCAGTATTTT. Translated: CASSLRSEITDTQYF.

V usage is TRBV30 and J usage is TRBJ1-1; the D gene is possibly TRBD1 (5 bases). Germline V gene sequence: CDR1 GTSNPN, CDR2 SVGIG (reference sequence). This CDR3 is built from 15 residues. The germline V and J ends were trimmed by 4 bases and 0 bases, with 15 bases remaining between them. CDR3 sequence (DNA): TGTGCCTGGATGCCCAGCCGGGACGTGAACACTGAAGCTTTCTTT. Translating gives CAWMPSRDVNTEAFF.

The chain joins TRBV23-1 to TRBJ2-7; a weak D match, TRBD2 (6 bases). TRBV23-1 is annotated as an ORF whose role is uncertain. This CDR3 contains 17 residues. V lost 0 bases and J 2 bases, leaving 17 bases between the germline ends. The CDR3 nucleotides read TGCGCCAGCAGTCAATCCCCCACTTCCGGGAGCACCTACGAGCAGTACTTC. The encoded protein is CASSQSPTSGSTYEQYF.